This TCR beta chain was documented in a study of T cell clonotyping in hematopoietic cell transplantation. Concerning this clone: Its antigen is not identified.

Overall study results and limits: No sorting was done, leaving CD4 and CD8 contributions mixed.

Germline V gene data show CDR1 as MNHEY and CDR2 as SVGAGI. V lost 6 bases, J lost 2 bases, and 11 bases lay in between. The CDR3 totals 13 residues. Measured with immunoSEQ multiplex PCR; TCRdb has only the in-frame clones, and not every one. The repertoire holds thousands of clones, with around 35% as singletons. This chain connects TRBV6-5 to TRBJ2-7; D not certain. This sample comprised peripheral blood mononuclear cells, obtained 30 days after allogeneic stem cell transplant. This receptor was obtained from a female patient in her 60s who had an allogeneic stem cell transplant, so the T cells may come from the graft donor. Some clones in this sample may be carry-over from other donors' samples. The CDR3 nucleotides read TGTGCCAGCAGCCCGGAAAACCCCTACGAGCAGTACTTC. Protein product: CASSPENPYEQYF.